Shown below are 4 T cell receptor beta chains from a single sample sequenced in a study of identical twins. TCRdb passed the 5' RACE reads through MiXCR, listing each CDR3 protein once. The data hold approximately 260,000 distinct CDR3 sequences, with around 8.3% observed a single time. These data also formed part of another study, on yellow fever vaccine responses in identical twins.

The material sequenced was CD8+ T cells sorted from blood. These receptors came from a woman aged 18-29 years in good health.

This clonotype was found a few times. The V and J genes are TRBV27 and TRBJ1-5; D possibly corresponds to TRBD1 (6 bases). From germline, CDR1 is MNHEY and CDR2 SMNVEV (reference sequence). V shed 4 bases and J shed 7 bases, with 11 bases lying between them. The CDR3 sequence is 13 residues long. CDR3: CASSWDIYQPQHF. DNA of the CDR3: TGTGCCAGCAGTTGGGACATTTACCAGCCCCAGCATTTT.

The rearrangement links TRBV4-3 to TRBJ2-5, with TRBD2 matching 9 bases. The V gene end was trimmed by 1 base and the J gene end by 1 base; junction bases not matched to a gene: 7. The CDR3 is made up of 17 amino acids. The V gene's germline CDR1 is LGHNA and CDR2 YSLEER. The CDR3 sequence: CASSQVLEGLAQETQYF. The CDR3 DNA sequence: TGCGCCAGCAGCCAAGTCCTGGAGGGACTAGCCCAAGAGACCCAGTACTTC.

This clonotype was observed many times. The chain carries TRBV27 and TRBJ2-7; tentatively, D is TRBD2 (5 bases). Germline V gene sequence: CDR1 MNHEY, CDR2 SMNVEV (reference sequence). V was pared by 5 bases and J by 7 bases, with 21 bases between. The CDR3 is 15 amino acids. This CDR3 is CASSVRADRRGEQYF. The DNA for the CDR3 is TGTGCCAGCAGTGTCCGAGCGGATCGTCGGGGTGAGCAGTACTTC.

The CDR3 DNA follows: TGTGCCAGCAGCGCCCGGGACAACTCCTACAATGAGCAGTTCTTC. Translated: CASSARDNSYNEQFF. This sequence joins TRBV9 and TRBJ2-1, with a possible D match to TRBD1 (6 bases). V dropped 3 bases and J dropped 0 bases, with 10 bases sitting between them. This CDR3 region has 15 residues. Germline V lookup: CDR1 SGDLS, CDR2 YYNGEE.